This TCR beta chain was sequenced for a study of T cells in localized non-small cell lung cancer. Regarding the study as a whole: Paired adjacent lung recovered a median around 52 of the top 100 tumor clones.

In the case of this clone: Antigen unknown.

This table comes from immunoSEQ multiplex PCR, and its TCRdb copy is limited to in-frame clones, with some not included. The sample has about 70,000 clones; approximately 84% are singletons. The germline V and J ends were trimmed by 3 bases and 5 bases, with 8 bases remaining between them. The length of the CDR3 is 13 residues. In germline, CDR1 is SGHTA, CDR2 FQGTGA. The sample here was peripheral blood, taken before any cancer treatment. The chain joins TRBV7-3 to TRBJ2-1; D perhaps matches TRBD2 (6 bases). The source of this sequence is a female donor over 55 with stage I lung adenocarcinoma. CDR3 DNA sequence: TGTGCCAGCAGCTTCGGAGGGAACAATGAGCAGTTCTTC. As protein: CASSFGGNNEQFF.